This is a list of T cell receptor beta chains from one sample in a study of blood T cell repertoires in COVID-19. Using immunoSEQ multiplex PCR, the repertoire was profiled, and TCRdb retains in-frame clones only, with some absent. The sample contains approximately 180,000 clones, roughly 82% of which appear only once. Sequenced: PBMCs or T cells enriched from blood (not recorded which). Receptors originate from a woman aged 55-69 years with acute COVID-19. Both conserved end residues are part of each CDR3. The order of the fields is V gene, clone size, J gene, D gene, CDR3 protein, CDR3 DNA. The D gene is left open where the match is weak. Clone size is given for some rows only: seen once, a few or many times, or a class if the clone is expanded.

TRBV5-1,once,TRBJ2-2,TRBD1,CASEGQGNLYTGELFF,TGCGCCAGCGAAGGACAGGGTAACCTTTACACCGGGGAGCTGTTTTTT
TRBV19,NA,TRBJ2-3,TRBD1,CASRRQGPDTQYF,TGTGCCAGTAGGCGACAGGGACCAGATACGCAGTATTTT
TRBV5-1,NA,TRBJ2-6,TRBD1,CASSLEGASGANVLTF,TGCGCCAGCAGCTTGGAGGGGGCGTCTGGGGCCAACGTCCTGACTTTC
TRBV28,once,TRBJ2-1,NA,CASSLSGKVNEQFF,TGTGCCAGCAGTTTATCCGGTAAAGTCAATGAGCAGTTCTTC
TRBV5-4,NA,TRBJ2-3,NA,CASSLESFGTDTQYF,TGTGCCAGCAGCTTGGAGAGTTTTGGCACAGATACGCAGTATTTT
TRBV3-1/TRBV3-2,NA,TRBJ2-1,TRBD2,CASIDSGSGSYNEQFF,TGTGCCAGCATTGATAGCGGGAGTGGTTCCTACAATGAGCAGTTCTTC
TRBV15,NA,TRBJ1-3,NA,CATSRVGGAPGNTIYF,TGTGCCACCAGCAGAGTAGGGGGGGCGCCTGGAAACACCATATATTTT
TRBV4-1,once,TRBJ1-5,NA,CASSRVEGSNQPQHF,TGCGCCAGCAGCCGGGTGGAGGGCAGCAATCAGCCCCAGCATTTT
TRBV10-1,NA,TRBJ1-6,NA,CASSEPGGNSPLHF,TGCGCCAGCAGCGAGCCGGGGGGAAATTCACCCCTCCACTTT
TRBV15,NA,TRBJ1-4,TRBD1,CATSARQGTNEKLFF,TGTGCCACCAGCGCCAGACAGGGGACTAATGAAAAACTGTTTTTT
TRBV2,NA,TRBJ1-4,TRBD1,CASRDREGEKLFF,TGTGCCAGCAGGGACAGGGAGGGAGAAAAACTGTTTTTT
TRBV5-1,NA,TRBJ2-2,TRBD1,CASSLRTGATGELFF,TGCGCCAGCAGCTTGAGGACAGGGGCTACCGGGGAGCTGTTTTTT
TRBV11-2,NA,TRBJ2-7,TRBD2,CASRASAGGYEQYF,TGTGCCAGCAGGGCCTCGGCGGGGGGCTACGAGCAGTACTTC
TRBV2,NA,TRBJ2-2,TRBD2,CASSATSGGTTGELFF,TGTGCCAGCAGTGCGACTAGCGGGGGGACCACCGGGGAGCTGTTTTTT
TRBV7-9,NA,TRBJ1-4,TRBD1,CASSVPGQGPNEKLFF,TGTGCCAGCAGCGTACCGGGACAGGGCCCTAATGAAAAACTGTTTTTT
TRBV9,once,TRBJ2-3,TRBD1,CASIRTGTDTQYF,TGTGCCAGCATCAGGACAGGGACAGATACGCAGTATTTT